The 28 T cell receptor beta chains below were found in one sample sequenced in a study of T cells in women clearing cervical HPV infection. The data were produced by immunoSEQ multiplex PCR, yet TCRdb's version contains in-frame clones alone and is incomplete. Seen in this sample are tens of thousands of clones; the ten most common clones hold less than 40%. The specimen sequenced was blood buffy coat. Receptors originate from a woman aged 18-69 years with a cervical HPV16 infection that either progressed to CIN3+ or cleared (not recorded which).

Worth noting for this clone: The read ends 3 residues shy of where the CDR3 ends; the end is completed using the germline J gene. The chain is built from TRBV7-2 and TRBJ2-7; 13 nucleotides align to TRBD2. Per the germline V gene, CDR1 is SGHTA and CDR2 is FQGNSA. J gave up 5 bases and V 3 bases, and 4 bases lay outside the gene matches. CDR3 length: 15 residues. The part of the CDR3 DNA that was read is TGTGCCAGCAGCTTGACTAGCGGGAGGACCCACGAG. Encoded protein: CASSLTSGRTHE. The whole CDR3 protein is CASSLTSGRTHEQYF.

Remarks on this clone: Coverage ceases 3 residues before the CDR3 finishes, and the germline J gene fills in the end. This rearrangement joins TRBV20-1 to TRBJ2-3, with TRBD2 matching 7 bases. The ends lost 5 bases at V and 2 bases at J; junction bases unmatched: 4. The CDR3 spans 13 residues. The germline CDR1 and CDR2 sequences are DFQATT and SNEGSKA (reference sequence). CDR3 DNA, as far as it was read: TGCAGTGCTCGGGACTACAACACAGATACG. It encodes CSARDYNTDT. The whole CDR3 protein reads CSARDYNTDTQYF.

Comments on this clone: The read halts 3 residues ahead of the CDR3 end, with the missing end drawn from the germline J gene. V is TRBV5-1 and J is TRBJ1-1, with 8 bases aligning to TRBD1. The CDR3 is 12 residues long. After removal of 4 bases from V and 6 bases from J, the junction contained 2 bases not matched to a gene. Germline V gives CDR1 SGHRS, CDR2 YFSETQ. The CDR3 is CASSLQGAEAFF. CDR3 DNA (partial): TGCGCCAGCAGCCTACAGGGGGCTGAA.

The CDR3 protein is CASSPPSSGGTSSYNEQFF. The DNA read from the CDR3 is TGTGCCAGCTCACCACCCTCTAGCGGGGGTACGAGCTCCTACAATGAG. The J gene is TRBJ2-1, the V gene TRBV18; 10 nucleotides line up with TRBD2. Read coverage stops 3 residues before the CDR3 terminus; the germline J gene supplies the remainder. The germline gives CDR1 KGHSH, CDR2 LQKENI. V trimming: 0 bases; J trimming: 0 bases; junction bases outside the gene matches: 8. CDR3 length: 19 residues.

Concerning this clone itself: The read falls 3 residues short of the CDR3 end, and the missing part is taken from the germline J gene. The J gene is TRBJ1-1, the V gene TRBV7-6; no clear D gene. Between the trimmed V and J ends, which lost 5 bases and 2 bases, there was a span of 12 bases. Germline CDR1 SGHVS, CDR2 FNYEAQ. The CDR3 sequence is 14 residues long. This CDR3 reads CASSTLAGNTEAFF. The part of the CDR3 DNA that was read is TGTGCCAGCAGCACCCTCGCCGGTAACACTGAA. The full variable domain, in which reference TRBV7-6 and TRBJ1-1 provide the parts outside the CDR3, is GAGVSQSPRYKVTKRGQDVALRCDPISGHVSLYWYRQALGQGPEFLTYFNYEAQQDKSGLPNDRFSAERPEGSISTLTIQRTEQRDSAMYRCASSTLAGNTEAFFGQGTRLTVV.

A remark on this clone: The read terminates 3 residues ahead of where the CDR3 ends, so the germline J gene completes it. The rearrangement uses TRBV11-3 and TRBJ2-7; weak D call: TRBD1 (6 bases). The CDR3 sequence is 14 residues long. Germline V gives CDR1 SGHNT, CDR2 YENEEA. With 4 bases removed from V and 3 bases from J, the gap between germline ends came to 13 bases. Incomplete CDR3 DNA: TGTGCCAGCAGCTACAGGGATGGGGACTACGAG. As protein: CASSYRDGDYE. The entire CDR3 protein reads CASSYRDGDYEQYF. Based on the CDR3 plus reference TRBV11-3 and TRBJ2-7, the full variable domain is EAGVVQSPRYKIIEKKQPVAFWCNPISGHNTLYWYLQNLGQGPELLIRYENEEAVDDSQLPKDRFSAERLKGVDSTLKIQPAELGDSAVYLCASSYRDGDYEQYFGPGTRLTVT.

In regard to this clone: The missing CDR3 end, 3 residues past where the read stops, is filled in from the germline J gene. The V and J genes are TRBV29-1 and TRBJ1-2; 7 positions agree with TRBD1. CDR1 SQVTM and CDR2 ANQGSEA come from the germline V gene. The J segment lost 6 bases and the V segment lost 8 bases, leaving 12 bases of the junction unmatched. The CDR3 consists of 13 residues. The covered CDR3 bases are TGCAGCACGATCCAGACAGGGATAGATGGC. This encodes CSTIQTGIDG. The full CDR3 sequence reads CSTIQTGIDGYTF.

The CDR3 region is CASSPTGDYYEQYF. CDR3 DNA, as far as it was read: TGTGCCAGCAGCCCGACAGGGGACTACTACGAG. This chain joins TRBV5-6 and TRBJ2-7; a possible D gene is TRBD1 (8 bases). The CDR3 end is not reached by the read, which stops 3 residues before it; the germline J gene fills it in. The CDR3 sequence is 14 residues long. V gave up 4 bases and J gave up 3 bases, with 14 bases separating them. Germline V gene lookup returns CDR1 SGHDT and CDR2 YYEEEE.

In regard to this clone: The CDR3 end falls 3 residues outside the read, so it is completed with the germline J gene. The chain couples TRBV2 to TRBJ2-5; 10 positions match TRBD2. The CDR3 has 15 amino acids. CDR1 is SNHLY, CDR2 FYNNEI, per germline. Trimming took 7 bases from V and 2 from J; bases not matched to a gene: 7. The part of the CDR3 DNA that was read is TGTGCCAGCACTATCCTACTAGCGGGGCAAGAGACC. It codes for CASTILLAGQET. The entire CDR3 protein reads CASTILLAGQETQYF.

Remarks on this clone: The read comes to an end 3 residues before the CDR3 does, leaving the germline J gene to fill in the end. The chain combines TRBV19 with TRBJ2-1, with 8 nucleotides matching TRBD1. In germline, CDR1 is LNHDA, CDR2 SQIVND (reference sequence). V shed 4 bases, J shed 9 bases, and the junction held 5 bases outside the gene matches. This CDR3 comprises 13 residues. Incomplete CDR3 DNA: TGTGCCAGTAGTACCGGGACAGGCACTGAG. Translated, it gives CASSTGTGTE. Given in full, the CDR3 is CASSTGTGTEQFF.

Comments on this clone: The CDR3 goes on 3 residues after the read ends, and that part is filled in from the germline J gene. The rearrangement joins TRBV5-1 to TRBJ2-5, with 10 bases lining up with TRBD1. Germline V gene sequence: CDR1 SGHRS, CDR2 YFSETQ. Trimming removed 7 bases from V and 2 bases from J; junction bases left unmatched: 8. This CDR3 spans 15 amino acids. The CDR3 loop reads CASGSGQGIQETQYF. Incomplete CDR3 DNA: TGCGCCAGCGGCTCGGGACAGGGGATTCAAGAGACC. The whole variable domain, remainder taken from reference TRBV5-1 and TRBJ2-5, is KAGVTQTPRYLIKTRGQQVTLSCSPISGHRSVSWYQQTPGQGLQFLFEYFSETQRNKGNFPGRFSGRQFSNSRSEMNVSTLELGDSALYLCASGSGQGIQETQYFGPGTRLLVL.

With regard to this clone: Read sequence stops 3 residues before the CDR3 end, and the germline J gene provides the missing end. The chain employs TRBV11-3 and TRBJ1-2; TRBD1 agrees at 8 bases. Germline V gene data show CDR1 as SGHNT and CDR2 as YENEEA. J lost 4 bases, V lost 5 bases, and 6 bases had no gene match. The CDR3 covers 14 residues. Incomplete CDR3 DNA: TGTGCCAGCAGCGTACAGGGGGGGAGCTATGGC. Protein product: CASSVQGGSYG. The full CDR3 protein is CASSVQGGSYGYTF.

Details on this clone: The read is 3 residues too short to cover the CDR3 end, so that end is filled in from the germline J gene. The J gene is TRBJ1-2, the V gene TRBV11-2, with 8 nucleotides matching TRBD1. Trimming removed 2 bases from V and 6 bases from J; junction bases left unmatched: 8. Germline lookup yields CDR1 SGHAT and CDR2 FQNNGV. This CDR3 comprises 15 residues. CDR3 DNA (partial): TGTGCCAGCAGCTTAAATCAGGACAGGGCCAATGGC. Translation gives CASSLNQDRANG. In full, the CDR3 reads CASSLNQDRANGYTF.

Worth noting for this clone: One end of the junction does not line up with germline, which may come from a read error. The missing CDR3 end, 3 residues past where the read stops, is filled in from the germline J gene. This CDR3 is also generated by other DNA sequences in the sample. The J gene is TRBJ1-3, the V gene TRBV19; weak D call: TRBD1 (6 bases). The CDR3 spans 15 residues. Germline CDR1 and CDR2: LNHDA and SQIVND (reference sequence). The CDR3 sequence: CASSPDSYSGNTIYF. Incomplete CDR3 DNA: TGTGCCAGTAGTCCGGACAGCTACTCTGGAAACACA. Full variable domain (outside the CDR3, taken from reference TRBV19 and TRBJ1-3): DGGITQSPKYLFRKEGQNVTLSCEQNLNHDAMYWYRQDPGQGLRLIYYSQIVNDFQKGDIAEGYSVSREKKESFPLTVTSAQKNPTAFYLCASSPDSYSGNTIYFGEGSWLTVV.

Concerning this clone: The read ends 3 residues shy of where the CDR3 ends; the end is completed using the germline J gene. The chain links TRBV7-3 to TRBJ2-3; TRBD2 is a possible D gene (6 bases). The CDR3 extends over 13 amino acids. Germline loops: CDR1 SGHTA, CDR2 FQGTGA. The CDR3 DNA, read in part, is TGTGCCAGCAGCTCGACTAGGGGAGAGACG. Protein product: CASSSTRGET. Given in full, the CDR3 is CASSSTRGETQYF.

For this clone: The sequenced fragment ends 3 residues before the CDR3 boundary, so the rest is inferred from the germline J gene. V gene TRBV10-3 combines with J gene TRBJ2-3; D may be TRBD1 (5 bases). The ends were cut back, 6 bases at V and 4 bases at J, with 5 bases in the middle. CDR1 and CDR2 (germline): ENHRY, SYGVKD. The CDR3 is 11 amino acids. The CDR3 sequence is CAIRGADTQYF. The part of the CDR3 DNA that was read is TGTGCCATCAGAGGGGCAGATACG.

Remarks on this clone: The CDR3 goes on 3 residues after the read ends, and that part is filled in from the germline J gene. The chain links TRBV6-2 or TRBV6-3 to TRBJ2-5; 8 bases map to TRBD2. The CDR3 spans 13 residues. Per germline, CDR1 MNHEY and CDR2 SVGEGT. The CDR3 here is CASKRTSIVTQYF. Partial CDR3 DNA: TGTGCCAGCAAGAGGACTAGCATCGTAACC.

Points on this clone: The read stops 3 residues short of the end of the CDR3; the missing end is completed from the germline J gene. The V and J genes are TRBV5-1 and TRBJ1-3, with TRBD1 as a possible D gene (6 bases). Trimming took 0 bases from V and 4 from J, leaving 11 bases between them. CDR1 SGHRS and CDR2 YFSETQ come from the germline V gene. The CDR3 has 15 amino acids. CDR3 DNA (partial): TGCGCCAGCAGCTTGGAAGGGACATACGGAAACACC. Amino acid sequence: CASSLEGTYGNT. The entire CDR3 protein is CASSLEGTYGNTIYF.

Concerning this clone: The read terminates 3 residues ahead of where the CDR3 ends, so the germline J gene completes it. The V call is TRBV18, the J call TRBJ2-1, with D possibly called TRBD1 or TRBD2 (5 bases each). CDR1 and CDR2 (germline): KGHSH, LQKENI. Trimming left V 2 bases short and J 7 bases short, with 6 bases between. The CDR3 spans 12 residues. The covered CDR3 bases are TGTGCCAGCTCACCAGAGGGGAATGAG. This translates into CASSPEGNE. The full CDR3 reads CASSPEGNEQFF.

Concerning this clone: The read is 3 residues too short to cover the CDR3 end, so that end is filled in from the germline J gene. The chain carries TRBV30 and TRBJ2-7; 8 nucleotides agree with TRBD2. The CDR3 is made up of 15 amino acids. The V gene's germline CDR1 is GTSNPN and CDR2 SVGIG (reference sequence). V lost 0 bases, J lost 4 bases, and 8 bases stayed unmatched. The part of the CDR3 DNA that was read is TGTGCCTGGAGTGTGGGACTAGAGCAAAATTACGAG. It translates to CAWSVGLEQNYE. The CDR3 as a whole reads CAWSVGLEQNYEQYF. Supplemented by reference TRBV30 and TRBJ2-7, the full variable domain reads SQTIHQWPATLVQPVGSPLSLECTVEGTSNPNLYWYRQAAGRGLQLLFYSVGIGQISSEVPQNLSASRPQDRQFILSSKKLLLSDSGFYLCAWSVGLEQNYEQYFGPGTRLTVT.

Concerning this clone: The CDR3 is cut off 3 residues early in the read; its end comes from the germline J gene. V is TRBV13 and J is TRBJ2-3; a weak D match, TRBD2 (5 bases). The CDR3 totals 12 residues. The V end lost 4 bases, the J end lost 6 bases, and 8 bases lay between the germline ends. Germline V gives CDR1 PRHDT, CDR2 FYEKMQ (reference sequence). CDR3 amino acids: CASSSSGDTQYF. The part of the CDR3 DNA that was read is TGTGCCAGCAGCTCAAGCGGTGATACG.

Concerning this clone: The read stops 3 residues short of the end of the CDR3; the missing end is completed from the germline J gene. Different DNA sequences within this sample yield the same CDR3. This chain connects TRBV18 to TRBJ2-3; 9 positions match TRBD2. The germline V gene has CDR1 KGHSH and CDR2 LQKENI. After removal of 3 bases from V and 0 bases from J, the junction contained 10 bases not matched to a gene. The CDR3 covers 18 residues. The CDR3 sequence is CASSPPPRLADSTDTQYF. The part of the CDR3 DNA that was read is TGTGCCAGCTCACCCCCTCCGAGACTAGCGGATAGCACAGATACG.

As for this clone: The read comes to an end 3 residues before the CDR3 does, leaving the germline J gene to fill in the end. The V gene is TRBV7-2, the J gene TRBJ1-3; the D is unclear. Germline V gene data show CDR1 as SGHTA and CDR2 as FQGNSA. Trimming shortened V by 5 bases and J by 1 base, and 12 bases separated the two germline ends. This CDR3 is 15 amino acids long. This CDR3 reads CASSPKVPSGNTIYF. The CDR3 DNA, read in part, is TGTGCCAGCAGCCCAAAGGTTCCATCTGGAAACACC.

With respect to this clone: The CDR3 end is not reached by the read, which stops 3 residues before it; the germline J gene fills it in. V gene TRBV18 combines with J gene TRBJ2-2; 7 bases are a match to TRBD2. The V gene end was trimmed by 6 bases and the J gene end by 3 bases; junction bases not matched to a gene: 7. Germline V gene lookup returns CDR1 KGHSH and CDR2 LQKENI. The length of the CDR3 is 15 residues. This CDR3 is CASSQTSADTGELFF. Incomplete CDR3 DNA: TGTGCCAGCTCTCAAACTAGCGCAGACACCGGGGAG.

For this clone: The read is 3 residues too short to cover the CDR3 end, so that end is filled in from the germline J gene. The chain employs TRBV19 and TRBJ1-1; D uncertain. CDR1 is LNHDA, CDR2 SQIVND, per germline (reference sequence). The CDR3 has 15 residues. Trimming removed 5 bases at V and 1 base at J, with 14 bases between. CDR3 DNA, as far as it was read: TGTGCCAGTAGTCCCGAGTTAGGGCGGAACACTGAA. This sequence encodes CASSPELGRNTE. The full CDR3 is CASSPELGRNTEAFF. The full variable domain, completed using reference TRBV19 and TRBJ1-1, is DGGITQSPKYLFRKEGQNVTLSCEQNLNHDAMYWYRQDPGQGLRLIYYSQIVNDFQKGDIAEGYSVSREKKESFPLTVTSAQKNPTAFYLCASSPELGRNTEAFFGQGTRLTVV.

As regards this clone: The read terminates 3 residues before the CDR3 end, so the remaining end is supplied by the germline J gene. The rearrangement links TRBV18 to TRBJ2-3; 8 bases map to TRBD1. Per the germline V gene, CDR1 is KGHSH and CDR2 is LQKENI. The CDR3 covers 18 residues. Trimming removed 1 base from V and 1 base from J; junction bases left unmatched: 10. Partial CDR3 DNA: TGTGCCAGCTCACCACAGGTTTATATGACAGGGGGCACAGATACG. It yields the protein CASSPQVYMTGGTDT. The whole CDR3 sequence is CASSPQVYMTGGTDTQYF.

For this clone: Coverage ceases 3 residues before the CDR3 finishes, and the germline J gene fills in the end. The chain joins TRBV30 to TRBJ2-2, with unresolved D. Trimming removed 2 bases at V and 0 bases at J, with 7 bases between. The CDR3 is 14 amino acids. Germline V CDR1 and CDR2: GTSNPN, SVGIG (reference sequence). The CDR3 is CAWSKAPNTGELFF. The CDR3 bases that were read are TGTGCCTGGAGTAAGGCCCCGAACACCGGGGAG.

As to this clone: The read terminates 3 residues before the CDR3 end, so the remaining end is supplied by the germline J gene. This sequence joins TRBV7-1 and TRBJ2-5; 13 bases line up with TRBD2. Being an ORF, TRBV7-1 has a function that is uncertain. The CDR3 sequence is 20 residues long. The V and J ends lost 2 bases and 2 bases, in that order; junction bases with no gene match: 14. The sequenced CDR3 bases are TGTGCCAGCAGCTCAATGAAGGGCCATTTGACTAGCGGGGGGCAAGAGACC. Residues: CASSSMKGHLTSGGQET. The entire CDR3 is CASSSMKGHLTSGGQETQYF.